This T cell receptor (beta chain) appears in the sequencing data of a study of Graves' ophthalmopathy and Graves' hyperthyroidism. Notes on the study in general: Most thyroid-expanded clonotypes exceeding 0.001 frequency were also found in blood.

The V gene's germline CDR1 is DFQATT and CDR2 SNEGSKA (reference sequence). V was pared by 5 bases and J by 3 bases, with 17 bases between. The CDR3 extends over 14 amino acids. Ophthalmopathy-affected donors exhibited moderate-to-severe activity, CAS ≥3, NOSPECS ≥4, and duration under 3 months. Excluded were patients with other autoimmune diseases, uncontrolled infections, pregnancy or lactation. Orbital computed tomography, together with clinical symptoms, serum thyroxine, TRAb and thyroid ultrasound, was used for diagnosis. This clonotype has a count of ten or more. What it recognizes is unknown. Scientists amplified the TCR beta CDR3 regions from RNA transcripts. RT-PCR with HTBI primers came first, then second-round multiplex PCR. One entry per CDR3 protein, called by TCRdb with MiXCR from the multiplex PCR reads. The data contain approximately 500,000 distinct CDR3 sequences, around 15% of them seen just once; the ten biggest clones take up roughly 9.8%.

The V and J genes are TRBV20-1 and TRBJ2-7, with D possibly matching TRBD2 (6 bases). Material for sequencing was blood. The TCR originated in a woman aged 30 to 39 with Graves' ophthalmopathy. The CDR3 loop is CSAPPPGGRYEQYF. The CDR3 DNA reads as TGCAGTGCTCCCCCACCAGGAGGGCGCTACGAGCAGTACTTC.